This T cell receptor (beta chain) was profiled in a study of T-cell memory formation after mild COVID-19. Germline V gives CDR1 SGHVS, CDR2 FQNEAQ. The ends were cut back, 0 bases at V and 4 bases at J, with 18 bases in the middle. There are 17 residues in the CDR3. Regarding the study as a whole: Certain responding clones were present in pre-infection memory, suggesting participation of cross-reactive memory.

A 5'RACE reaction primed in the constant segment made cDNA libraries of TCR alpha and TCR beta, and these carried sample barcodes and UMIs. MiXCR, applied by TCRdb to the 5' RACE reads, yields one record per CDR3 protein. This table has under 550,000 distinct CDR3 sequences, about 20% appearing once. The sample holds a few counts of this clonotype. Its antigen is unknown. The chain couples TRBV7-8 to TRBJ1-1; D possibly corresponds to TRBD1 (6 bases). The origin of this receptor is a man aged 18 to 30 who had mild COVID-19 (a few samples of this study predate the infection). Cell type and time point are not known. The material sequenced was PBMCs or a T cell subset sorted from them (not recorded which). The CDR3 DNA reads as TGTGCCAGCAGCTTAGCAATTTTAGGTCGCAGGGGCACTGAAGCTTTCTTT. Protein: CASSLAILGRRGTEAFF.